The rows below give T cell receptor beta chains drawn from one sample of a study of PD-1 blockade in classical Hodgkin lymphoma. Using immunoSEQ multiplex PCR, the repertoire was profiled, and TCRdb retains in-frame clones only, with some absent. The table records over 60,000 clones, under 95% of them present only once. The sample in question was peripheral blood mononuclear cells (PBMCs), obtained before the fourth cycle of nivolumab. These receptors all come from a human donor with classical Hodgkin lymphoma. Both conserved end residues are part of each CDR3. D genes are given only for firm matches. Size is stated for part of the rows, as once, few or many counts, or as a class when the clone is expanded.

V	D	size	J	DNA	CDR3
TRBV5-4	TRBD2	.	TRBJ2-1	TGTGCCAGCAGCCCACAGCGGGGGGCCCTCAATGAGCAGTTCTTC	CASSPQRGALNEQFF
TRBV19	.	few	TRBJ1-1	TGTGCCAGTAGTTTTCCGAACACTGAAGCTTTCTTT	CASSFPNTEAFF
TRBV7-2	.	.	TRBJ2-6	TGTGCCAGCAGCTCCCGTAGCTCTGGGGCCAACGTCCTGACTTTC	CASSSRSSGANVLTF
TRBV11-2	.	.	TRBJ2-5	TGTGCCAGCAGCTTAGTAGCGCAGGGCCCCCAGTACTTC	CASSLVAQGPQYF
TRBV6-1	.	.	TRBJ1-5	TGTGCCAGCACGCGAACATCAGAACTACGGCCCCAGCATTTT	CASTRTSELRPQHF
TRBV19	.	.	TRBJ1-1	TGTGCCAGTAGTGTGCGGGGAGGAGGAGCTTTCTTT	CASSVRGGGAFF
TRBV11-1	.	.	TRBJ2-5	TGTGCCAGCAGCTTAGGGGAGGACCAAGAGACCCAGTACTTC	CASSLGEDQETQYF
TRBV12-1	.	.	TRBJ2-5	TGTGCCAGCAGCCCACCCCCCCAGTACTTC	CASSPPPQYF
TRBV19	.	.	TRBJ2-1	TGTGCCAGTAGTGTACAGAATGAGCAGTTCTTC	CASSVQNEQFF
TRBV12-5	.	.	TRBJ1-3	TGTGCTAGTGGTTTCAGCAGCTCCGACCCTGGAAACACCATATATTTT	CASGFSSSDPGNTIYF
TRBV5-4	TRBD1	.	TRBJ1-1	TGTGCCAGCCGGACAGGGGAGGAGACTGAAGCTTTCTTT	CASRTGEETEAFF
TRBV30	.	.	TRBJ2-3	TGTGCCTGGCAAGTACTAGGACCTAGCACAGATACGCAGTATTTT	CAWQVLGPSTDTQYF
TRBV30	.	.	TRBJ1-2	TGTGCCTGCCTAGACATGGCTGGGGCTATCTATGGCTACACCTTC	CACLDMAGAIYGYTF
TRBV14	.	.	TRBJ2-3	TGTGCCAGCAGCTCCCTGGACACAGATACGCAGTATTTT	CASSSLDTDTQYF
TRBV18	.	.	TRBJ1-5	TGTGCCAGCTCCCAACGGGCGGGCTCGCCTAATCAGCCCCAGCATTTT	CASSQRAGSPNQPQHF
TRBV11-2	TRBD1	.	TRBJ2-7	TGTGCCAGCAGCCCCGGGACAGCCTACGAGCAGTACTTC	CASSPGTAYEQYF
TRBV5-6	.	.	TRBJ1-1	TGTGCCAGCAGCTGGGGGCCGAACACTGAAGCTTTCTTT	CASSWGPNTEAFF
TRBV30	.	few	TRBJ1-1	TGTGCCTGGAGTGTAAGGGGGAACACTGAAGCTTTCTTT	CAWSVRGNTEAFF
TRBV2	.	once	TRBJ1-4	TGTGCCAGCAGTGTGGGCGGGGAAAAACTGTTTTTT	CASSVGGEKLFF
TRBV14	TRBD1	.	TRBJ2-5	TGTGCCAGCAGCCAGTTCCCGGGACAGGGGATACAGACCCAGTACTTC	CASSQFPGQGIQTQYF
TRBV7-3	.	.	TRBJ2-5	TGTGCCAGCAGCTTCGGGCGGAGGGAGACCCAGTACTTC	CASSFGRRETQYF
TRBV4-1	.	.	TRBJ2-3	TGCGCCAGCAGCCAAGATGACGGTCTCTGGGGGAGCACAGATACGCAGTATTTT	CASSQDDGLWGSTDTQYF
TRBV7-9	.	.	TRBJ2-2	TGTGCCAGCAGCACGGGGCATTACACCGGGGAGCTGTTTTTT	CASSTGHYTGELFF
TRBV19	.	.	TRBJ1-2	TGTGCCAGTAGTATCCCCAGAGACAGACCCTCTAACTATGGCTACACCTTC	CASSIPRDRPSNYGYTF
TRBV28	.	once	TRBJ1-5	TGTGCCAGCAAGCCCGGGACCAATCAGCCCCAGCATTTT	CASKPGTNQPQHF
TRBV7-9	.	.	TRBJ2-2	TGTGCCAGCAGCTTAGCGGGGAGGACAGCCACCGGGGAGCTGTTTTTT	CASSLAGRTATGELFF
TRBV30	.	once	TRBJ1-2	TGTGCCTGGATGGGGGGCTTCTATGGCTACACCTTC	CAWMGGFYGYTF
TRBV28	.	.	TRBJ1-1	TGTGCCAGCAGCCTCCCTGGGTTGAACACTGAAGCTTTCTTT	CASSLPGLNTEAFF
TRBV18	.	.	TRBJ1-2	TGTGCCAGCTCAACGACTCCCCGGGTTCTATATGGCTACACCTTC	CASSTTPRVLYGYTF
TRBV27	.	.	TRBJ1-1	TGTGCCAGCCAGCGTCGATCAGTGAACACTGAAGCTTTCTTT	CASQRRSVNTEAFF
TRBV5-6	TRBD1	.	TRBJ1-3	TGTGCCAGCAGCCCGGACAGGGTCGGTGGAAACACCATATATTTT	CASSPDRVGGNTIYF
TRBV5-1	.	.	TRBJ2-1	TGCGCCAGCAGCTGGTCGGGTGGGAATGAGCAGTTCTTC	CASSWSGGNEQFF
TRBV27	.	.	TRBJ1-5	TGTGCCAGCAGTCCGGGACTTTCGGGTCAGCCCCAGCATTTT	CASSPGLSGQPQHF
TRBV25-1	.	few	TRBJ1-4	TGTGCCAGCAGTTCGATACGGACGGAGAAACTGTTTTTT	CASSSIRTEKLFF
TRBV30	.	.	TRBJ1-1	TGTGCTTCAATGGGGACTGAAGCTTTCTTT	CASMGTEAFF
TRBV2	.	.	TRBJ1-2	TGTGCCAGCAGTGAACAGGGGCTATCCTATGGCTACACCTTC	CASSEQGLSYGYTF
TRBV19	.	.	TRBJ2-1	TGTGCCAGTAGTATAGTACGGTCGACGAAATACTCCTACAATGAGCAGTTCTTC	CASSIVRSTKYSYNEQFF
TRBV29-1	.	few	TRBJ1-1	TGCAGCGTGATTAGGCAGGGCACTGAAGCTTTCTTT	CSVIRQGTEAFF
TRBV10-2	.	few	TRBJ2-5	TGCGCCAGCCCTGGTTGTACCACAGAGACCCAGTACTTC	CASPGCTTETQYF
TRBV27	TRBD2	.	TRBJ2-3	TGTGCCAGCAGTTCCCCTAGTAGAGCGGGGGGGGCGGATACGCAGTATTTT	CASSSPSRAGGADTQYF
TRBV6-5	.	.	TRBJ2-1	TGTGCCAGCAGACTAACAATCGGCAACAATGAGCAGTTCTTC	CASRLTIGNNEQFF
TRBV7-3	.	.	TRBJ2-1	TGTGCCAGCAGCTTGGGGCCAAACAATGAGCAGTTCTTC	CASSLGPNNEQFF
TRBV19	.	.	TRBJ1-1	TGTGCCAGTAGTATAGAGGGTGGGCCGACTGAAGCTTTCTTT	CASSIEGGPTEAFF
TRBV2	.	few	TRBJ1-6	TGTGCCAGGGAGGCAGACCCAAATTCACCCCTCCACTTT	CAREADPNSPLHF
TRBV6-6	.	.	TRBJ1-1	TGTGCCAGCAGCCAAGGGCCTTTGAACACTGAAGCTTTCTTT	CASSQGPLNTEAFF